The 26 T cell receptor beta chains given below trace back to one sample, sequenced in a study of shared clonotypes between healthy human individuals. The method was immunoSEQ multiplex PCR; TCRdb's version includes in-frame clones alone and lacks a portion of them. The sample yields hundreds of thousands of clones, roughly 70% seen once. Sequencing was carried out using memory CD4+ T cells sorted from blood. Subset reported: CD45RA-negative fraction. Source of these receptors: a woman under 40 in good health.

V usage is TRBV5-1 and J usage is TRBJ2-7; no definite D call. Germline values: CDR1 SGHRS, CDR2 YFSETQ. V shed 5 bases and J shed 0 bases, with 9 bases lying between them. The CDR3 contains 13 residues. The CDR3 reads CASSSGHSYEQYF. CDR3 nucleotides: TGCGCCAGCAGTTCGGGTCACTCCTACGAGCAGTACTTC.

A note on this clone: A far larger clone is just one base off, so this is likely a read error. Other nucleotide sequences in the sample specify the same CDR3. The V gene is TRBV2, the J gene TRBJ2-1; D might be TRBD1 or TRBD2, each matching 5 bases. The CDR3 contains 12 residues. The germline V gene has CDR1 SNHLY and CDR2 FYNNEI. CDR3 loop: CASSSPGREQFF. The CDR3 DNA sequence: TGTGCTAGCAGTTCCCCGGGGCGTGAGCAGTTCTTC.

V usage is TRBV6-6 and J usage is TRBJ2-1, with D perhaps matching TRBD1 or TRBD2 (5 bases each). This CDR3 comprises 14 residues. Germline lookup yields CDR1 MNHNY and CDR2 SVGAGI (reference sequence). V was shortened by 6 bases and J by 2 bases, with 11 bases between the two germline ends. The DNA for the CDR3 is TGTGCCAGCAGCCGGGACGCTACCTACAATGAGCAGTTCTTC. This codes for CASSRDATYNEQFF.

This sequence joins TRBV27 and TRBJ2-1; 9 bases are a match to TRBD2. The CDR3 is made up of 16 amino acids. V was pared by 4 bases and J by 4 bases, with 8 bases of the junction left unmatched. Germline V gene data show CDR1 as MNHEY and CDR2 as SMNVEV (reference sequence). The CDR3 here is CASSSPRGRVYNEQFF. Written as DNA, the CDR3 is TGTGCCAGCAGTTCCCCACGCGGGAGGGTATACAATGAGCAGTTCTTC.

The chain is built from TRBV5-6 and TRBJ2-7, with TRBD2 matching over 10 bases. CDR1 SGHDT and CDR2 YYEEEE come from the germline V gene. Trimming removed 2 bases from V and 1 base from J; junction bases left unmatched: 3. The CDR3 has 15 amino acids. The CDR3 nucleotides are TGTGCCAGCAGCTTCGGACTAGCGGAGTCCTACGAGCAGTACTTC. Translated: CASSFGLAESYEQYF.

The chain combines TRBV30 with TRBJ2-2; perhaps TRBD1 as D (6 bases). CDR1 and CDR2 (germline): GTSNPN, SVGIG (reference sequence). The V end lost 2 bases, the J end lost 3 bases, and 10 bases lay between the germline ends. The CDR3 consists of 14 residues. CDR3 DNA sequence: TGTGCCTGGAGTAGGGGGACCGACACCGGGGAGCTGTTTTTT. This gives the protein CAWSRGTDTGELFF. The full variable domain, rest sourced from reference TRBV30 and TRBJ2-2, is SQTIHQWPATLVQPVGSPLSLECTVEGTSNPNLYWYRQAAGRGLQLLFYSVGIGQISSEVPQNLSASRPQDRQFILSSKKLLLSDSGFYLCAWSRGTDTGELFFGEGSRLTVL.

The CDR3 DNA reads as TGTGCCAGCAGCGCCGGGACAGGGCATCAGCCCCAGCATTTT. It codes for CASSAGTGHQPQHF. The chain links TRBV9 to TRBJ1-5; 9 nucleotides align to TRBD1. The CDR3 length is 14 residues. The V and J ends lost 3 bases and 5 bases, in that order; junction bases with no gene match: 3. The V gene's germline CDR1 is SGDLS and CDR2 YYNGEE.

The CDR3 DNA reads as TGTGCCAGTAGAACCACTAGCGGGAGGACTCGCGAGCAGTACTTC. This translates into CASRTTSGRTREQYF. The rearrangement uses TRBV6-5 and TRBJ2-7; 12 bases align to TRBD2. There are 15 residues in the CDR3. Trimming took 9 bases from V and 6 from J; bases not matched to a gene: 12. CDR1 is MNHEY, CDR2 SVGAGI, per germline.

The chain recombines TRBV19 with TRBJ2-2; tentatively, D is TRBD1 (5 bases). The CDR3 consists of 16 residues. The V gene's germline CDR1 is LNHDA and CDR2 SQIVND (reference sequence). V was clipped by 6 bases and J by 0 bases, with 14 bases between them. The CDR3 bases are TGTGCCAGTAGCCGAAGGACACTTACGAACACCGGGGAGCTGTTTTTT. Translating it yields CASSRRTLTNTGELFF. Filled out from reference TRBV19 and TRBJ2-2, the complete variable domain reads DGGITQSPKYLFRKEGQNVTLSCEQNLNHDAMYWYRQDPGQGLRLIYYSQIVNDFQKGDIAEGYSVSREKKESFPLTVTSAQKNPTAFYLCASSRRTLTNTGELFFGEGSRLTVL.

This clone showed up just a few times. This sequence joins TRBV11-2 and TRBJ2-5; TRBD2 aligns across 9 bases. CDR3 length: 14 amino acids. Germline CDR1 and CDR2: SGHAT and FQNNGV. The V segment lost 7 bases and the J segment 1 base; nucleotides outside the gene matches: 4. CDR3 region: CASTRTSAQETQYF. CDR3 DNA: TGTGCCAGCACGCGGACTAGCGCCCAAGAGACCCAGTACTTC. Variable domain in full (rest from reference TRBV11-2 and TRBJ2-5): EAGVAQSPRYKIIEKRQSVAFWCNPISGHATLYWYQQILGQGPKLLIQFQNNGVVDDSQLPKDRFSAERLKGVDSTLKIQPAKLEDSAVYLCASTRTSAQETQYFGPGTRLLVL.

The chain has TRBV5-1 and TRBJ2-7; 10 positions agree with TRBD1. The V and J ends lost 5 bases and 5 bases, in that order; junction bases with no gene match: 10. CDR1 SGHRS and CDR2 YFSETQ come from the germline V gene. This CDR3 is built from 15 residues. The CDR3 spells CASSSSGQGFHEQYF. As DNA, the CDR3 is TGCGCCAGCAGTTCATCGGGACAGGGGTTCCACGAGCAGTACTTC. The variable domain in full, completed from reference TRBV5-1 and TRBJ2-7, reads KAGVTQTPRYLIKTRGQQVTLSCSPISGHRSVSWYQQTPGQGLQFLFEYFSETQRNKGNFPGRFSGRQFSNSRSEMNVSTLELGDSALYLCASSSSGQGFHEQYFGPGTRLTVT.

J is TRBJ2-3 and V is TRBV5-1, with 11 bases aligning to TRBD1. This CDR3 region has 17 residues. The J segment lost 6 bases and the V segment lost 0 bases, leaving 9 bases of the junction unmatched. CDR1 is SGHRS and CDR2 is YFSETQ in the germline V gene. The CDR3 region is CASSLAVGTGGSDTQYF. In nucleotides, the CDR3 is TGCGCCAGCAGCTTGGCGGTCGGGACAGGGGGAAGCGATACGCAGTATTTT.

The V gene is TRBV7-9, the J gene TRBJ2-3; possible D gene TRBD2, 6 bases. The CDR3 has 15 residues. V dropped 5 bases and J dropped 3 bases, with 15 bases sitting between them. Germline V lookup: CDR1 SEHNR, CDR2 FQNEAQ (reference sequence). In DNA form, the CDR3 reads TGTGCCAGCAGCCCGCGCGGAGGGGAGACAGATACGCAGTATTTT. Its translation is CASSPRGGETDTQYF.

The DNA of the CDR3 is TGTGCCAGCAGCCCACAAACGGAGGACTGTCGAAATGAGCAGTTCTTC. Protein: CASSPQTEDCRNEQFF. The V gene is TRBV21-1, the J gene TRBJ2-1; whether TRBD2, the table's D call, matches the DNA was not checked. TRBV21-1 is a documented pseudogene. CDR3 size: 16 residues.

The V gene is TRBV2, the J gene TRBJ2-2, with D hard to call. CDR1 is SNHLY and CDR2 is FYNNEI in the germline V gene. This CDR3 has 15 amino acids. V gave up 3 bases and J gave up 2 bases, with 10 bases separating them. CDR3 nucleotides: TGTGCCAGCAGTGACGATCCCGCAAACACCGGGGAGCTGTTTTTT. It translates to CASSDDPANTGELFF.

V and J are TRBV29-1 and TRBJ2-1; D is unresolved. The germline gives CDR1 SQVTM, CDR2 ANQGSEA. Trimming cost V 7 bases and J 2 bases, with 9 bases left between them. This CDR3 spans 12 amino acids. The CDR3 DNA is TGCAGCGCCCCCAGCACCTACAATGAGCAGTTCTTC. This encodes CSAPSTYNEQFF.

The V call is TRBV7-2, the J call TRBJ2-7; TRBD2 agrees at 8 bases. The V segment lost 6 bases and the J segment 3 bases; nucleotides outside the gene matches: 4. The CDR3 runs 13 residues. Germline values: CDR1 SGHTA, CDR2 FQGNSA. This chain's CDR3 is CASRLRGGYEQYF. CDR3 sequence (DNA): TGTGCCAGCAGATTACGGGGGGGCTACGAGCAGTACTTC. The variable domain in full, with the rest retrieved from reference TRBV7-2 and TRBJ2-7, is GAGVSQSPSNKVTEKGKDVELRCDPISGHTALYWYRQSLGQGLEFLIYFQGNSAPDKSGLPSDRFSAERTGGSVSTLTIQRTQQEDSAVYLCASRLRGGYEQYFGPGTRLTVT.

The chain joins TRBV27 to TRBJ2-7; either TRBD1 or TRBD2 may fit D (11 bases each). Trimming took 0 bases from V and 2 from J, leaving 29 bases between them. Germline CDR1 is MNHEY and CDR2 is SMNVEV (reference sequence). This CDR3 contains 21 residues. This CDR3 is CASSLSGTGGTSGPGTYEQYF. CDR3 nucleotide sequence: TGTGCCAGCAGTTTATCCGGGACAGGGGGGACTAGCGGTCCAGGGACCTACGAGCAGTACTTC.

The V call is TRBV28, the J call TRBJ2-7; TRBD1 aligns across 7 bases. The V gene end was trimmed by 7 bases and the J gene end by 0 bases; junction bases not matched to a gene: 6. In germline, CDR1 is MDHEN, CDR2 SYDVKM. The CDR3 is made up of 14 amino acids. The CDR3 protein is CASTTTGSSYEQYF. The DNA for the CDR3 is TGTGCCAGCACCACGACAGGGAGCTCCTACGAGCAGTACTTC. The entire variable domain, with the rest obtained from reference TRBV28 and TRBJ2-7, is as follows: DVKVTQSSRYLVKRTGEKVFLECVQDMDHENMFWYRQDPGLGLRLIYFSYDVKMKEKGDIPEGYSVSREKKERFSLILESASTNQTSMYLCASTTTGSSYEQYFGPGTRLTVT.

The J gene is TRBJ2-6, the V gene TRBV4-1; no clear D gene. The germline V gene has CDR1 MGHRA and CDR2 YSYEKL. V lost 4 bases to trimming and J lost 0 bases, with 13 bases between them. The CDR3 runs 17 residues. Here the CDR3 reads CASSPGPQNSGANVLTF. The CDR3 bases are TGCGCCAGCAGCCCGGGTCCTCAAAACTCTGGGGCCAACGTCCTGACTTTC.

This chain connects TRBV7-6 to TRBJ2-7; 8 bases map to TRBD2. The CDR3 consists of 15 residues. After removal of 4 bases from V and 4 bases from J, the junction contained 9 bases not matched to a gene. Looked up from germline, CDR1 is SGHVS and CDR2 is FNYEAQ. Here the CDR3 reads CASSSASGPIYEQYF. For the CDR3, the DNA is TGTGCCAGCAGCTCCGCTAGCGGGCCCATTTACGAGCAGTACTTC.

This chain joins TRBV28 and TRBJ1-3; 7 bases match TRBD1. The germline V gene encodes CDR1 MDHEN and CDR2 SYDVKM. The CDR3 loop spans 14 amino acids. Germline trimming cut 8 bases from V and 0 bases from J; bases unmatched to any gene: 4. The CDR3 nucleotides read TGTGCCAGCCGACAGGGACCCTCTGGAAACACCATATATTTT. Protein: CASRQGPSGNTIYF. The full variable domain, completed using reference TRBV28 and TRBJ1-3, is DVKVTQSSRYLVKRTGEKVFLECVQDMDHENMFWYRQDPGLGLRLIYFSYDVKMKEKGDIPEGYSVSREKKERFSLILESASTNQTSMYLCASRQGPSGNTIYFGEGSWLTVV.

Worth noting for this clone: The identical CDR3 is also encoded by other nucleotide sequences in the sample. The chain has TRBV2 and TRBJ1-5; the D is unclear. The V end was cut by 2 bases, the J end by 2 bases, with 7 bases between. The length of the CDR3 is 14 residues. Germline CDR1 and CDR2: SNHLY and FYNNEI. CDR3 loop: CASSENTGNQPQHF. The CDR3 region has the DNA TGTGCCAGCAGTGAAAATACAGGCAATCAGCCCCAGCATTTT.

The rearrangement uses TRBV28 and TRBJ2-3; maybe TRBD2 (5 bases). CDR1 MDHEN and CDR2 SYDVKM come from the germline V gene. The CDR3 totals 14 residues. V lost 7 bases and J 2 bases, leaving 13 bases between the germline ends. CDR3 DNA: TGTGCCAGCACTAGCTCGGGATTCACAGATACGCAGTATTTT. This codes for CASTSSGFTDTQYF.

The chain's CDR3 is CASSTSLVEIYGYTF. The CDR3 DNA reads TGTGCCAGTAGTACCTCACTGGTAGAGATCTATGGCTACACCTTC. The V gene is TRBV19, the J gene TRBJ1-2; D is undetermined. The CDR3 contains 15 residues. V was clipped by 4 bases and J by 4 bases, with 16 bases between them. CDR1 and CDR2 (germline): LNHDA, SQIVND (reference sequence). Together with reference TRBV19 and TRBJ1-2, the CDR3 gives the full variable domain: DGGITQSPKYLFRKEGQNVTLSCEQNLNHDAMYWYRQDPGQGLRLIYYSQIVNDFQKGDIAEGYSVSREKKESFPLTVTSAQKNPTAFYLCASSTSLVEIYGYTFGSGTRLTVV.

The chain couples TRBV6-5 to TRBJ2-5; no reliable D call. Judging by the DNA end, TRBJ2-7 fits better; the J call may be wrong. CDR3 size: 15 residues. The germline V gene encodes CDR1 MNHEY and CDR2 SVGAGI. The CDR3 sequence: CASSFNSASSYEQYF. CDR3 nucleotides: TGTGCCAGCAGTTTCAACTCCGCGAGCTCCTACGAGCAGTACTTC.